Below, 20 T cell receptor beta chains from the same sample are listed, as sequenced in a study of vaccination effects on CD4 cells after COVID-19 (dated 2022 in TCRdb). The library was obtained by the immunoSEQ multiplex PCR assay. The table was pulled from immuneACCESS by TCRdb, which kept in-frame rearrangements only. Such tables lose some clones; where checked, under half of the loss comes from unresolved V genes, and the rest has no known cause. This sample has about 53,000 clones in its table, and more than 60% of those were observed once. Roughly 3.2% of the sample is in the top ten clones. After less than 13 days of culture, CD4+ T cells were isolated with the EasySep CD4+ T cell isolation kit. No antigens are known for them. Here the sequenced sample was CD4+ T cells from PBMCs cultured without peptide, taken before COVID-19 vaccination. The receptor source for this set is a human donor who received a COVID-19 vaccine.

The chain employs TRBV11-2 and TRBJ2-2, with a weak D call TRBD1 (6 bases). V shed 1 base and J shed 4 bases, with 13 bases lying between them. Per germline, CDR1 SGHAT and CDR2 FQNNGV. The CDR3 is 16 residues long. CDR3 protein: CASSLGWQGSTGELFF. DNA for the CDR3: TGTGCCAGCAGCTTAGGATGGCAGGGGAGCACCGGGGAGCTGTTTTTT.

V gene TRBV2 combines with J gene TRBJ2-5, with TRBD1 matching over 12 bases. This CDR3 spans 14 amino acids. J was trimmed by 4 bases and V by 10 bases; bases with no gene match: 7. Germline CDR1 SNHLY, CDR2 FYNNEI. The CDR3 coding sequence is TGTGCCACCGGGACAGGGGGCCTGAGAGAGACCCAGTACTTC. Its translation is CATGTGGLRETQYF.

J is TRBJ2-2 and V is TRBV7-3; D gene ambiguous. Germline CDR1 is SGHTA and CDR2 is FQGTGA. The CDR3 has 16 amino acids. Deletions cut 1 base from V and 0 bases from J, with 9 bases between. CDR3 amino acids: CASSLIGASNTGELFF. The CDR3 nucleotides read TGTGCCAGCAGCTTAATCGGCGCTTCGAACACCGGGGAGCTGTTTTTT. Together with reference TRBV7-3 and TRBJ2-2, the CDR3 gives the full variable domain: GAGVSQTPSNKVTEKGKYVELRCDPISGHTALYWYRQSLGQGPEFLIYFQGTGAADDSGLPNDRFFAVRPEGSVSTLKIQRTERGDSAVYLCASSLIGASNTGELFFGEGSRLTVL.

Only a few counts were recorded for this clone. The rearrangement links TRBV7-9 to TRBJ2-2; D ambiguous. This CDR3 has 14 residues. V lost 5 bases, J lost 0 bases, and 7 bases lay in between. Germline CDR1 and CDR2: SEHNR and FQNEAQ (reference sequence). The CDR3 coding sequence is TGTGCCAGCAGCCCTACCGCGAACACCGGGGAGCTGTTTTTT. As protein: CASSPTANTGELFF.

This chain uses TRBV18 with TRBJ2-1; 7 bases are shared with TRBD1. Germline trimming cut 5 bases from V and 5 bases from J; bases unmatched to any gene: 12. The CDR3 extends over 16 amino acids. Per germline, CDR1 KGHSH and CDR2 LQKENI. The CDR3 coding sequence is TGTGCCAGCTCATATACAGGGGTTGTCACACACAATGAGCAGTTCTTC. Residues: CASSYTGVVTHNEQFF.

CDR3 DNA: TGCGCCAGCAGCCCGGGGACAGGGGGCATCTGGGCTTTCTTT. Protein sequence: CASSPGTGGIWAFF. The J gene is TRBJ1-1, the V gene TRBV5-1; the match to TRBD1 covers 12 bases. This CDR3 contains 14 residues. J was trimmed by 11 bases and V by 4 bases; bases with no gene match: 9. Germline CDR1 SGHRS, CDR2 YFSETQ.

The gene calls are TRBV6-2 or TRBV6-3 and TRBJ1-5, with D perhaps TRBD1 (5 bases). Trimming removed 6 bases at V and 0 bases at J, with 18 bases between. Germline-derived CDR1 and CDR2 are MNHEY and SVGEGT. The CDR3 is 17 amino acids. The CDR3 coding sequence is TGTGCCAGCAGACCTGGACTCGGGACTGATAGCAATCAGCCCCAGCATTTT. This sequence encodes CASRPGLGTDSNQPQHF.

The rearrangement uses TRBV18 and TRBJ2-3; a weak D match, TRBD2 (6 bases). The V end lost 5 bases, the J end lost 4 bases, and 13 bases lay between the germline ends. CDR1 is KGHSH, CDR2 LQKENI, per germline. The CDR3 covers 14 residues. As DNA, the CDR3 is TGTGCCAGCTCAGCCACCGGGACTTCAGATACGCAGTATTTT. Protein product: CASSATGTSDTQYF.

The chain employs TRBV2 and TRBJ2-5; TRBD1 matches at 9 bases. The CDR3 spans 17 residues. Germline V CDR1 and CDR2: SNHLY, FYNNEI. Unmatched junction bases numbered 12, after V lost 2 bases and J lost 5 bases. This CDR3 is CASSERTGAEIFETQYF. CDR3 in DNA: TGTGCCAGCAGTGAAAGGACAGGGGCGGAAATATTTGAGACCCAGTACTTC.

The V and J genes are TRBV5-5 and TRBJ1-5; D remains unclear. The germline gives CDR1 SGHKS, CDR2 YYEKEE (reference sequence). CDR3 size: 16 residues. Trimming removed 1 base at V and 0 bases at J, with 11 bases between. The CDR3 DNA follows: TGTGCCAGCAGCTTGTCTTTGTCGGTTAGCAATCAGCCCCAGCATTTT. Translation gives CASSLSLSVSNQPQHF.

The V gene is TRBV6-1, the J gene TRBJ2-3; D might be TRBD2 (5 bases). The germline V and J ends were trimmed by 3 bases and 2 bases, with 15 bases remaining between them. CDR1 MNHNS and CDR2 SASEGT come from the germline V gene. This CDR3 region has 16 residues. CDR3 sequence (DNA): TGTGCCAGCAGTGACCGGCCGGGATATATCACAGATACGCAGTATTTT. As protein: CASSDRPGYITDTQYF.

This clone was recorded a few times. The chain is built from TRBV19 and TRBJ2-7; D is possibly TRBD2 (6 bases). The CDR3 is 14 amino acids. Trimming took off 8 bases at V and 0 bases at J, with 14 bases between the two ends. Germline values: CDR1 LNHDA, CDR2 SQIVND (reference sequence). The CDR3, as DNA: TGTGCCAGTCAGATACGCGGGGCCTCCTACGAGCAGTACGTC. This sequence encodes CASQIRGASYEQYV.

As for this clone: The sample carries other DNA sequences with the same CDR3. J is TRBJ2-5 and V is TRBV15; 8 bases map to TRBD1. J was trimmed by 2 bases and V by 5 bases; bases with no gene match: 1. CDR1 and CDR2 (germline): LNHNV, YYDKDF (reference sequence). The CDR3 consists of 13 residues. CDR3 loop: CATSRDRQETQYF. The CDR3 DNA reads TGTGCCACCAGCCGGGACAGGCAAGAGACCCAGTACTTC. The entire variable domain, with the rest obtained from reference TRBV15 and TRBJ2-5, is as follows: DAMVIQNPRYQVTQFGKPVTLSCSQTLNHNVMYWYQQKSSQAPKLLFHYYDKDFNNEADTPDNFQSRRPNTSFCFLDIRSPGLGDTAMYLCATSRDRQETQYFGPGTRLLVL.

The genes are TRBV9 and TRBJ2-1; 9 positions match TRBD2. From germline, CDR1 is SGDLS and CDR2 YYNGEE. The CDR3 loop spans 17 amino acids. Trimming at V came to 0 bases and at J to 7 bases, leaving 11 bases not matched to a gene. CDR3 residues: CASSVVSGGRTGNEQFF. CDR3 DNA sequence: TGTGCCAGCAGCGTAGTCAGCGGGGGGAGAACAGGGAATGAGCAGTTCTTC.

J is TRBJ2-1 and V is TRBV6-6; 12 bases are a match to TRBD2. The junction had 8 bases not matched to a gene; V was cut back by 2 bases and J by 9 bases. This CDR3 is built from 16 residues. Germline loops: CDR1 MNHNY, CDR2 SVGAGI (reference sequence). The CDR3 protein is CASSYQLAGGPGEQFF. CDR3 in DNA: TGTGCCAGCAGTTACCAGCTAGCGGGGGGGCCGGGTGAGCAGTTCTTC.

The table lists this clone with a few counts. The rearrangement joins TRBV3-1 (or the pseudogene TRBV3-2) to TRBJ2-2, with a possible D match to TRBD2 (6 bases). The CDR3 has 14 amino acids. CDR1 LGHDT and CDR2 YNNKEL come from the germline V gene (reference sequence). V was clipped by 6 bases and J by 4 bases, with 12 bases between them. Here the CDR3 reads CASSRRGSTGELFF. DNA for the CDR3: TGTGCCAGCAGTCGACGGGGGAGCACCGGGGAGCTGTTTTTT.

This chain joins TRBV6-2 or TRBV6-3 and TRBJ1-2, with TRBD1 identical over 8 bases. This CDR3 contains 16 residues. The germline CDR1 and CDR2 sequences are MNHEY and SVGEGT. J lost 4 bases, V lost 4 bases, and 11 bases had no gene match. This CDR3 is CASSSEAGGAFYGYTF. CDR3 coding DNA: TGTGCCAGCAGTTCAGAGGCAGGGGGCGCGTTCTATGGCTACACCTTC.

In DNA, the CDR3 is TGTGCCAGCAGCTTTGGGCGGGAGGAAGAGACCCAGTACTTC. It encodes CASSFGREEETQYF. The rearrangement joins TRBV7-3 to TRBJ2-5; 8 positions match TRBD2. Germline values: CDR1 SGHTA, CDR2 FQGTGA. The J segment lost 3 bases and the V segment lost 3 bases, leaving 3 bases of the junction unmatched. The CDR3 totals 14 residues.

This chain uses TRBV18 with TRBJ1-2; 7 positions agree with TRBD1. Germline values: CDR1 KGHSH, CDR2 LQKENI. The CDR3 runs to 17 residues. The junction had 10 bases not matched to a gene; V was cut back by 3 bases and J by 0 bases. The chain's CDR3 is CASSPTGTAKANYGYTF. The DNA of the CDR3 is TGTGCCAGCTCACCTACCGGGACAGCCAAGGCTAACTATGGCTACACCTTC.

CDR3 amino acids: CASSRTGGNSPLHF. CDR3 sequence (DNA): TGTGCCAGCAGTCGGACAGGGGGCAATTCACCCCTCCACTTT. This sequence joins TRBV6-2 or TRBV6-3 and TRBJ1-6, with 11 bases aligning to TRBD1. Germline V gene data show CDR1 as MNHEY and CDR2 as SVGEGT. Trimming took 5 bases from V and 7 from J; bases not matched to a gene: 1. The CDR3 loop spans 14 amino acids.